The clone carrying this TCR beta chain was detected only once. Its matching antigen is unknown. This specimen comes from a study of post-analysis software for immune sequencing data. Study background: Patients with relapsing-remitting, secondary progressive and progressive-relapsing multiple sclerosis courses were all represented.

cDNA libraries of TCR beta carried unique molecular identifiers. TCRdb reanalysed the PCR reads using MiXCR and keeps one entry per CDR3 protein. The sample carries some 260,000 distinct CDR3 sequences, 35% to 45% recorded once. Germline trimming cut 5 bases from V and 2 bases from J; bases unmatched to any gene: 11. Germline V gene lookup returns CDR1 SGHTA and CDR2 FQGNSA. The CDR3 spans 16 residues. Findings and caveats of the study: Strong co-clustering by F measure was evident for samples that had been prepared in the same batch. Relative to controls, patients had several TRBV segments at higher frequency, with TRBV5-6, TRBV5-1 and TRBV20-1 among these. A significant reduction in normalized Chao1 diversity was observed in multiple sclerosis patients versus controls.

The TCR comes from a girl aged 5 to 17 with multiple sclerosis. The V gene is TRBV7-2, the J gene TRBJ2-5; 7 bases are shared with TRBD2. The specimen was blood. CDR3: CASSPYERGWQETQYF. The DNA of the CDR3 is TGTGCCAGCAGCCCCTACGAGCGGGGCTGGCAAGAGACCCAGTACTTC.